Following are 25 T cell receptor beta chains from one sample sequenced in a study of shared clonotypes between healthy human individuals. Sequencing was performed with immunoSEQ multiplex PCR; in TCRdb, only in-frame clones are kept and a portion is missing. Here the sample spans 2 million to 2.5 million clones, around 90% being singletons. The sequenced sample consisted of naive CD4+ T cells from PBMCs. Documented subset: CD45RA+ positively selected. Source of these receptors: a man aged 18 to 35 in good health. Some clones in this sample may be carry-over from other donors' samples.

CDR3 amino acids: CASSLDRVGNTEAFF. In nucleotides, the CDR3 is TGTGCCAGCAGCTTAGACAGGGTCGGGAACACTGAAGCTTTCTTT. The rearrangement uses TRBV7-8 and TRBJ1-1; TRBD1 is a possible D gene (6 bases). The germline gives CDR1 SGHVS, CDR2 FQNEAQ. The length of the CDR3 is 15 residues. Trimming shortened V by 1 base and J by 1 base, and 10 bases separated the two germline ends.

V gene TRBV5-1 combines with J gene TRBJ2-7; 8 bases agree with TRBD1. The ends lost 4 bases at V and 7 bases at J; junction bases unmatched: 13. Germline CDR1 reads SGHRS; CDR2 reads YFSETQ. This CDR3 contains 15 residues. The CDR3 here is CASSTRGQGGGEQYF. The CDR3 DNA is TGCGCCAGCAGCACCCGAGGACAGGGTGGAGGGGAGCAGTACTTC.

The chain joins TRBV5-4 to TRBJ1-6; no clear D. V gave up 0 bases and J gave up 8 bases, with 6 bases separating them. Per the germline V gene, CDR1 is SGHNT and CDR2 is YYREEE (reference sequence). This CDR3 contains 13 residues. The CDR3 here is CASSLGIDSPLHF. DNA for the CDR3: TGTGCCAGCAGCTTGGGTATAGATTCACCCCTCCACTTT.

This chain connects TRBV29-1 to TRBJ1-5; D gene uncertain. V lost 4 bases, J lost 4 bases, and 8 bases lay in between. The V gene's germline CDR1 is SQVTM and CDR2 ANQGSEA. The CDR3 extends over 12 amino acids. CDR3 nucleotide sequence: TGCAGCGTTGGATCCGGAAATCAGCCCCAGCATTTT. Translating it yields CSVGSGNQPQHF. The full variable domain, completed using reference TRBV29-1 and TRBJ1-5, is SAVISQKPSRDICQRGTSLTIQCQVDSQVTMMFWYRQQPGQSLTLIATANQGSEATYESGFVIDKFPISRPNLTFSTLTVSNMSPEDSSIYLCSVGSGNQPQHFGDGTRLSIL.

The chain couples TRBV7-9 to TRBJ2-3, with D possibly called TRBD1 or TRBD2 (5 bases each). The length of the CDR3 is 16 residues. CDR1 SEHNR and CDR2 FQNEAQ come from the germline V gene (reference sequence). V lost 5 bases to trimming and J lost 5 bases, with 20 bases between them. CDR3 DNA: TGTGCCAGCAGCCGAAGGGGAGCTCGAACGGGAGATACGCAGTATTTT. Amino acids: CASSRRGARTGDTQYF. Full variable domain (remainder filled in from reference TRBV7-9 and TRBJ2-3): DTGVSQNPRHKITKRGQNVTFRCDPISEHNRLYWYRQTLGQGPEFLTYFQNEAQLEKSRLLSDRFSAERPKGSFSTLEIQRTEQGDSAMYLCASSRRGARTGDTQYFGPGTRLTVL.

The chain links TRBV6-1 to TRBJ2-7, with TRBD1 as a possible D gene (6 bases). Trimming stripped 5 bases from V and 3 bases from J, with 14 bases between. CDR1 is MNHNS and CDR2 is SASEGT in the germline V gene. The CDR3 has 14 amino acids. CDR3 coding DNA: TGTGCCAGCAGTACTAATCAGGGGTTCTACGAGCAGTACTTC. This gives the protein CASSTNQGFYEQYF.

CDR3 protein: CAISRGGSFPSTDTQYF. The CDR3 DNA follows: TGTGCCATATCCCGGGGAGGGTCCTTCCCTAGCACAGATACGCAGTATTTT. The gene calls are TRBV10-3 and TRBJ2-3, with TRBD2 identical over 7 bases. With 9 bases clipped from V and 0 bases from J, the junction kept 15 bases outside the gene matches. The CDR3 runs to 17 residues. Germline V gene data show CDR1 as ENHRY and CDR2 as SYGVKD.

The CDR3 DNA reads as TGCGCCAGCAGGTATACCGGGGGGGCAGATACGCAGTATTTT. This encodes CASRYTGGADTQYF. The rearrangement joins TRBV5-1 to TRBJ2-3; 8 nucleotides align to TRBD2. This CDR3 is built from 14 residues. In germline, CDR1 is SGHRS, CDR2 YFSETQ. With V trimmed by 5 bases and J by 4 bases, 6 bases remained unmatched.

The chain is built from TRBV5-5 and TRBJ2-3; TRBD1 or TRBD2 may be the D gene (5 bases each). Germline V gene data show CDR1 as SGHKS and CDR2 as YYEKEE (reference sequence). Trimming shortened V by 4 bases and J by 4 bases, and 16 bases separated the two germline ends. This CDR3 has 15 amino acids. CDR3 sequence (DNA): TGTGCCAGCAGCGACGACAGAGAGGGCGCAGATACGCAGTATTTT. Encoded protein: CASSDDREGADTQYF.

The rearrangement uses TRBV5-4 and TRBJ1-1; maybe TRBD1 (5 bases). The V gene's germline CDR1 is SGHNT and CDR2 YYREEE (reference sequence). Trimming pared 4 bases from V and 2 bases from J, leaving 12 bases between. This CDR3 contains 14 residues. The CDR3 here is CASSPGTFNTEAFF. The CDR3 nucleotides read TGTGCCAGCAGCCCCGGGACCTTCAACACTGAAGCTTTCTTT.

The rearrangement links TRBV5-6 to TRBJ2-6; D not resolved. The germline V gene has CDR1 SGHDT and CDR2 YYEEEE. V lost 5 bases and J lost 1, with 4 bases in between. The length of the CDR3 is 13 residues. The CDR3 loop is CASRLSGANVLTF. The CDR3 coding sequence is TGTGCCAGCAGGCTATCTGGGGCCAACGTCCTGACTTTC.

This chain links TRBV5-1 with TRBJ1-3; D is ambiguous. The germline V gene has CDR1 SGHRS and CDR2 YFSETQ. Trimming stripped 4 bases from V and 6 bases from J, with 14 bases between. The CDR3 is made up of 14 amino acids. CDR3 in amino acids: CASSNSSSSNTIYF. In DNA form, the CDR3 reads TGCGCCAGCAGCAACAGTTCCAGTTCAAACACCATATATTTT.

The chain links TRBV7-2 to TRBJ1-5; D is perhaps TRBD1 (6 bases). Trimming pared 4 bases from V and 3 bases from J, leaving 19 bases between. The germline V gene has CDR1 SGHTA and CDR2 FQGNSA. This CDR3 is 17 amino acids long. The CDR3 DNA reads TGTGCCAGCAGCTCCCACAGGGTGTCCCCTGACAATCAGCCCCAGCATTTT. Amino acid sequence: CASSSHRVSPDNQPQHF.

The V gene is TRBV5-1, the J gene TRBJ2-7; D not resolved. Trimming cost V 0 bases and J 6 bases, with 10 bases left between them. CDR3 length: 13 amino acids. Per the germline V gene, CDR1 is SGHRS and CDR2 is YFSETQ. CDR3 coding DNA: TGCGCCAGCAGCTTGGGACTTATGGGCGAGCAGTACTTC. Translated, it gives CASSLGLMGEQYF.

The chain is built from TRBV2 and TRBJ2-2; maybe TRBD2 (5 bases). Germline CDR1 SNHLY, CDR2 FYNNEI. The V end was cut by 8 bases, the J end by 2 bases, with 12 bases between. There are 14 residues in the CDR3. This chain's CDR3 is CASRPAVNTGELFF. The CDR3, as DNA: TGTGCCAGCCGGCCAGCGGTTAACACCGGGGAGCTGTTTTTT.

Points on this clone: Other DNA sequences from this sample encode an identical CDR3 as well. The chain employs TRBV7-3 and TRBJ2-1; D is unresolved. Trimming shortened V by 4 bases and J by 9 bases, and 10 bases separated the two germline ends. This CDR3 comprises 12 residues. The V gene's germline CDR1 is SGHTA and CDR2 FQGTGA. The DNA for the CDR3 is TGTGCCAGCAGCTCGTCTGTAGGTGAGCAGTTCTTC. Translating gives CASSSSVGEQFF.

This sequence joins TRBV7-8 and TRBJ2-3; 11 bases line up with TRBD2. The CDR3 contains 16 residues. V gave up 8 bases and J gave up 5 bases; unmatched junction bases: 12. From germline, CDR1 is SGHVS and CDR2 FQNEAQ. DNA of the CDR3: TGTGCCAGCCTAATTATAGCGGGAGGGCCCGGAGATACGCAGTATTTT. Its translation is CASLIIAGGPGDTQYF.

The chain couples TRBV6-5 to TRBJ2-2; no clear D. The CDR3 sequence is 16 residues long. V lost 0 bases to trimming and J lost 6 bases, with 14 bases between them. CDR1 and CDR2 from the germline V gene are MNHEY and SVGAGI. Here the CDR3 DNA reads TGTGCCAGCAGTTACTCGACATTTTCTAAGGCCGGGGAGCTGTTTTTT. It encodes CASSYSTFSKAGELFF.

The chain carries TRBV6-6 and TRBJ1-2; TRBD1 is a possible D gene (5 bases). V was clipped by 4 bases and J by 3 bases, with 12 bases between them. The CDR3 has 14 residues. Germline V gene data show CDR1 as MNHNY and CDR2 as SVGAGI (reference sequence). CDR3 residues: CASSSLQADYGYTF. The CDR3 DNA sequence: TGTGCCAGCAGTTCTTTACAGGCAGACTATGGCTACACCTTC.

The J gene is TRBJ1-4, the V gene TRBV27; 7 bases map to TRBD1. Germline trimming cut 5 bases from V and 6 bases from J; bases unmatched to any gene: 6. The CDR3 length is 14 residues. The germline gives CDR1 MNHEY, CDR2 SMNVEV (reference sequence). CDR3 sequence: CASSKQGSDEKLFF. The DNA for the CDR3 is TGTGCCAGCAGTAAACAGGGGAGCGATGAAAAACTGTTTTTT.

The chain joins TRBV5-1 to TRBJ2-7; D may be TRBD1 or TRBD2 (5 bases each). The CDR3 has 14 residues. Looked up from germline, CDR1 is SGHRS and CDR2 is YFSETQ. V was shortened by 4 bases and J by 2 bases, with 13 bases between the two germline ends. Written as DNA, the CDR3 is TGCGCCAGCAGCCTCAGGGACGTACCCTACGAGCAGTACTTC. Protein sequence: CASSLRDVPYEQYF.

V usage is TRBV7-9 and J usage is TRBJ1-5, with D maybe TRBD1 (5 bases). Germline V gives CDR1 SEHNR, CDR2 FQNEAQ (reference sequence). Deletions cut 5 bases from V and 10 bases from J, with 18 bases between. This CDR3 spans 14 amino acids. The CDR3 sequence: CASSTRDGDRPQHF. DNA for the CDR3: TGTGCCAGCAGCACCCGGGACGGGGATCGTCCCCAGCATTTT.

V is TRBV7-3 and J is TRBJ2-3; 10 bases match TRBD2. There are 21 residues in the CDR3. Germline-derived CDR1 and CDR2 are SGHTA and FQGTGA. V lost 3 bases and J lost 2; bases outside the gene matches: 20. The DNA for the CDR3 is TGTGCCAGCAGCTTGCGAGGACTAGCGGAGGTAAAATCACTTAACACAGATACGCAGTATTTT. It specifies CASSLRGLAEVKSLNTDTQYF. Variable domain in full (rest from reference TRBV7-3 and TRBJ2-3): GAGVSQTPSNKVTEKGKYVELRCDPISGHTALYWYRQSLGQGPEFLIYFQGTGAADDSGLPNDRFFAVRPEGSVSTLKIQRTERGDSAVYLCASSLRGLAEVKSLNTDTQYFGPGTRLTVL.

In this sample, this clone turned up once. Other DNA sequences within the sample encode an identical CDR3. The chain uses TRBV5-1 and TRBJ1-3; D is possibly TRBD1 (6 bases). Germline assignment: CDR1 SGHRS and CDR2 YFSETQ. This CDR3 is 15 amino acids long. V lost 0 bases and J lost 3, with 10 bases in between. This chain's CDR3 is CASSLEGTSGNTIYF. The CDR3 DNA follows: TGCGCCAGCAGCTTGGAAGGGACAAGTGGAAACACCATATATTTT.

The table lists this clone with many counts. The chain uses TRBV18 and TRBJ1-4; D is ambiguous. Germline-derived CDR1 and CDR2 are KGHSH and LQKENI. The CDR3 has 13 residues. V was trimmed by 3 bases and J by 8 bases, leaving 10 bases between them. Here the CDR3 reads CASSPTQGEKLFF. In nucleotides, the CDR3 is TGTGCCAGCTCACCTACGCAAGGGGAAAAACTGTTTTTT.